Listed below are T cell receptor beta chains from one sample, sequenced in a study of technical replicates of blood from a handful of donors. Here immunoSEQ multiplex PCR was the method, and the copy in TCRdb shows in-frame clones only, minus some. This sample carries under 90,000 clones, about 96% of them seen once, and the ten largest clones take over 0.2%. Sequenced sample: T cells isolated from PBMCs. Source of these receptors: a human donor in good health. Both conserved end residues are part of each CDR3. Each record gives: V gene, D gene, J gene, clone size, CDR3 DNA, CDR3 protein. D genes are given only for firm matches. Clone size is not always given. Where it is, it says once, few, many or a class for expanded clones.

>TRBV28|-|TRBJ2-7|-
TGTGCCAGCAGTCCCGCCCGGAGCGGCAGCTCCTACGAGCAGTACTTC
CASSPARSGSSYEQYF
>TRBV9|-|TRBJ2-6|-
TGTGCCAGCAGCGTAGTGCCAGGGGATAGTACTGGGGCCAACGTCCTGACTTTC
CASSVVPGDSTGANVLTF
>TRBV11-2|-|TRBJ2-1|-
TGTGCCAGCAGTTATAGGGGGGACAGCTATTACAATGAGCAGTTCTTC
CASSYRGDSYYNEQFF
>TRBV10-3|TRBD1|TRBJ2-5|-
TGTGCCATCAGTACGAGACAGGGGGCGGGAGAGACCCAGTACTTC
CAISTRQGAGETQYF
>TRBV2|-|TRBJ2-3|-
TGTGCCAGTAGCCCCTGGTCGAGCACAGATACGCAGTATTTT
CASSPWSSTDTQYF
>TRBV28|-|TRBJ1-5|-
TGTGCCAGCAGTTCCTTATTTAAGGGGGATAGCAATCAGCCCCAGCATTTT
CASSSLFKGDSNQPQHF
>TRBV20-1|TRBD1|TRBJ1-1|-
TGCAGTGCTATCGACAGGGGAGCTTTCTTT
CSAIDRGAFF
>TRBV19|TRBD2|TRBJ2-1|-
TGTGCCAGTAGTATAGACAGCCGGGAGGGAGAGCAGTTCTTC
CASSIDSREGEQFF
>TRBV6-6|-|TRBJ2-7|-
TGTGCCAGCAGTTACAAGGGGGCCTACGAGCAGTACTTC
CASSYKGAYEQYF
>TRBV30|TRBD1|TRBJ1-4|once
TGTGCCTGGGACACAGGGGATGAAAAACTGTTTTTT
CAWDTGDEKLFF
>TRBV19|TRBD1|TRBJ2-3|-
TGTGCCAGTACCTTCCGGACAGGGACCACAGATACGCAGTATTTT
CASTFRTGTTDTQYF
>TRBV5-1|TRBD1|TRBJ2-5|once
TGCGCCAGCAGCTTAGGCCCGAATCTTGCAGGGACAGTAGAAGAGACCCAGTACTTC
CASSLGPNLAGTVEETQYF
>TRBV19|-|TRBJ1-6|once
TGTGCCAGTAGTATTGGGCCGACACTTTACTCACCCCTCCACTTT
CASSIGPTLYSPLHF
>TRBV4-2|-|TRBJ2-7|-
TGTGCCAGCAGCCAAGAATCTGGGATGGGGAGCTCCTACGAGCAGTACTTC
CASSQESGMGSSYEQYF
>TRBV14|-|TRBJ1-1|once
TGTGCCAGCAGCCAAGCCCGTGGGGCGAACACTGAAGCTTTCTTT
CASSQARGANTEAFF
>TRBV9|TRBD2|TRBJ2-1|-
TGTGCCAGCAGCGTAGGAGGGAGGGCCTACAATGAGCAGTTCTTC
CASSVGGRAYNEQFF
>TRBV6-1|TRBD2|TRBJ2-3|-
TGTGCCAGCAGTGGTTCAGCGGGGTACACAGATACGCAGTATTTT
CASSGSAGYTDTQYF
>TRBV4-1|-|TRBJ1-1|few
TGCGCCAGCAGCCCTCTTTCAGGGGCTGCGATGAACACTGAAGCTTTCTTT
CASSPLSGAAMNTEAFF
>TRBV5-1|TRBD2|TRBJ2-7|-
TGCGCCAGCAGCTTGGCAGCGGGAGGGCCGGCACAGCAGTACTTC
CASSLAAGGPAQQYF
>TRBV11-2|-|TRBJ2-7|-
TGTGCCAGCAGCCTTGCGCCTTATGTTACTGGCGAGCAGTACTTC
CASSLAPYVTGEQYF
>TRBV4-2|TRBD2|TRBJ2-5|-
TGTGCCAGCAGCCAAGGCGGGAGGGCCGAGGAGACCCAGTACTTC
CASSQGGRAEETQYF
>TRBV30|-|TRBJ2-7|-
TGTGCCTGGAGGGACAGAATAAGCTACGAGCAGTACTTC
CAWRDRISYEQYF
>TRBV27|TRBD1|TRBJ2-7|once
TGTGCCAGCATCTGGGGACAGGGCCCCTACGAGCAGTACTTC
CASIWGQGPYEQYF
>TRBV5-4|TRBD1|TRBJ2-3|-
TGTGCCAGCAGCTCCCCCGGGACAGGCACAGATACGCAGTATTTT
CASSSPGTGTDTQYF
>TRBV7-9|-|TRBJ2-7|-
TGTGCCAGCAGCCAAGGACAGTTTCGACCGTCCTACGAGCAGTACTTC
CASSQGQFRPSYEQYF
>TRBV7-9|-|TRBJ1-3|-
TGTGCCAGCAGCCCACATGCGGGGGGCCGGCTAGGAGGCACCATATATTTT
CASSPHAGGRLGGTIYF
>TRBV5-6|TRBD1|TRBJ2-7|-
TGTGCCAGCAGCCCCGGGACAGGGGGCGAGCAGTACTTC
CASSPGTGGEQYF
>TRBV19|-|TRBJ1-4|-
TGTGCCAGTAGTATTACACAAGTTGAAAAACTGTTTTTT
CASSITQVEKLFF
>TRBV9|-|TRBJ2-5|-
TGTGCCAGCAGCGTAAGTTGGGGCCTAGAGACCCAGTACTTC
CASSVSWGLETQYF